The next 17 T cell receptor beta chains were all read from a single sample in a study of blood T cell repertoires in COVID-19. The assay was immunoSEQ multiplex PCR, and TCRdb's table has in-frame clones only and misses some. The sample includes 200,000 to 250,000 clones, 75% to 85% of them seen just once. The sample was peripheral blood. These receptors were collected from a woman aged 25 to 39 with COVID-19, enrolled during active disease.

V gene TRBV6-5 combines with J gene TRBJ1-2; 9 nucleotides align to TRBD1. The germline gives CDR1 MNHEY, CDR2 SVGAGI. The CDR3 spans 13 residues. V was clipped by 6 bases and J by 6 bases; unmatched bases: 5. The CDR3 sequence is CASRPQGADGYTF. The CDR3 DNA follows: TGTGCCAGCAGACCACAGGGGGCAGATGGCTACACCTTC.

The chain is built from TRBV7-2 and TRBJ2-1; 7 nucleotides match TRBD2. The germline CDR1 and CDR2 sequences are SGHTA and FQGNSA. V lost 4 bases, J lost 8 bases, and 14 bases stayed unmatched. The CDR3 has 16 amino acids. The CDR3 loop is CASSSRSRTRHDEQFF. The CDR3 nucleotides are TGTGCCAGCAGCTCCCGCTCGAGGACTAGACACGATGAGCAGTTCTTC.

The chain employs TRBV19 and TRBJ1-1; TRBD1 aligns across 9 bases. Per the germline V gene, CDR1 is LNHDA and CDR2 is SQIVND (reference sequence). J gave up 4 bases and V 7 bases, and 13 bases lay outside the gene matches. The CDR3 consists of 16 residues. The CDR3 is CASTTFTGGRGTEAFF. In DNA, the CDR3 is TGTGCCAGTACTACATTCACAGGGGGCAGGGGCACTGAAGCTTTCTTT.

This sequence joins TRBV30 and TRBJ2-1; D might be TRBD2 (6 bases). Germline V CDR1 and CDR2: GTSNPN, SVGIG (reference sequence). The CDR3 length is 16 residues. V lost 4 bases, J lost 1 base, and 17 bases lay in between. In DNA form, the CDR3 reads TGTGCCTGGACCGCCCCGGAGGGGACTTCCTACAATGAGCAGTTCTTC. Its protein product is CAWTAPEGTSYNEQFF. The variable domain in full, with the rest retrieved from reference TRBV30 and TRBJ2-1, is SQTIHQWPATLVQPVGSPLSLECTVEGTSNPNLYWYRQAAGRGLQLLFYSVGIGQISSEVPQNLSASRPQDRQFILSSKKLLLSDSGFYLCAWTAPEGTSYNEQFFGPGTRLTVL.

This sequence joins TRBV9 and TRBJ2-3, with TRBD2 matching 10 bases. CDR1 and CDR2 from the germline V gene are SGDLS and YYNGEE. With 0 bases clipped from V and 0 bases from J, the junction kept 4 bases outside the gene matches. The CDR3 is 17 amino acids. This CDR3 reads CASSVASGSGSTDTQYF. The CDR3, as DNA: TGTGCCAGCAGCGTAGCTAGCGGGAGTGGGAGCACAGATACGCAGTATTTT.

The chain recombines TRBV9 with TRBJ2-1, with D perhaps TRBD1 (5 bases). The CDR3 contains 14 residues. V lost 3 bases to trimming and J lost 5 bases, with 12 bases between them. Germline lookup yields CDR1 SGDLS and CDR2 YYNGEE. The CDR3 DNA follows: TGTGCCAGCAGCGAAATAGGGGCTCACAATGAGCAGTTCTTC. Protein product: CASSEIGAHNEQFF.

The chain uses TRBV29-1 and TRBJ2-6, with D unclear. The CDR3 sequence is 14 residues long. Per the germline V gene, CDR1 is SQVTM and CDR2 is ANQGSEA. V lost 4 bases and J 4 bases, leaving 11 bases between the germline ends. In DNA, the CDR3 is TGCAGCGTTGCTGGCAGGTCCGGGGCCAACGTCCTGACTTTC. It is translated as CSVAGRSGANVLTF.

This rearrangement joins TRBV2 to TRBJ2-7, with a tentative D call TRBD2 (5 bases). This CDR3 comprises 11 residues. Deletions cut 6 bases from V and 6 bases from J, with 9 bases between. Germline CDR1 reads SNHLY; CDR2 reads FYNNEI. CDR3 residues: CASRARGEQYF. CDR3 DNA sequence: TGTGCCAGCAGAGCTCGGGGCGAGCAGTACTTC.

This rearrangement joins TRBV4-3 to TRBJ2-1, with TRBD2 identical over 10 bases. J was trimmed by 6 bases and V by 0 bases; bases with no gene match: 11. Germline V gene sequence: CDR1 LGHNA, CDR2 YSLEER. This CDR3 is built from 18 residues. The CDR3 loop is CASSQDPHEREGINEQFF. The CDR3 region has the DNA TGCGCCAGCAGCCAAGATCCCCACGAGCGGGAGGGGATCAATGAGCAGTTCTTC.

The CDR3 DNA follows: TGCAGCGTCGAGAGGCTAACAGGGGCTGTCTACGAGCAGTACTTC. Amino acid sequence: CSVERLTGAVYEQYF. The chain recombines TRBV29-1 with TRBJ2-7; TRBD1 matches 7 bases. V shed 6 bases and J 3 bases; nucleotides not matched to a gene: 14. The CDR3 runs 15 residues. Per the germline V gene, CDR1 is SQVTM and CDR2 is ANQGSEA.

J is TRBJ2-3 and V is TRBV5-1; 12 bases are shared with TRBD2. The CDR3 sequence is 18 residues long. Germline V gene lookup returns CDR1 SGHRS and CDR2 YFSETQ. Unmatched junction bases numbered 6, after V lost 1 base and J lost 0 bases. The CDR3 region has the DNA TGCGCCAGCAGCTTGTTCCTAGCGGGAGGGCCAAGCACAGATACGCAGTATTTT. The encoded protein is CASSLFLAGGPSTDTQYF.

V and J are TRBV7-9 and TRBJ2-3, with 14 positions matching TRBD2. This CDR3 is built from 17 residues. The germline V gene has CDR1 SEHNR and CDR2 FQNEAQ (reference sequence). V was pared by 5 bases and J by 6 bases, with 10 bases of the junction left unmatched. The CDR3, as DNA: TGTGCCAGCAGCCAAGGCGCGACTAGCGGGGGGGCGGATACGCAGTATTTT. It translates to CASSQGATSGGADTQYF. Full variable domain (rest looked up from reference TRBV7-9 and TRBJ2-3): DTGVSQNPRHKITKRGQNVTFRCDPISEHNRLYWYRQTLGQGPEFLTYFQNEAQLEKSRLLSDRFSAERPKGSFSTLEIQRTEQGDSAMYLCASSQGATSGGADTQYFGPGTRLTVL.

The chain uses TRBV29-1 and TRBJ2-7; the match to TRBD1 covers 9 bases. CDR3 length: 12 amino acids. V dropped 5 bases and J dropped 7; count of bases not matched to a gene: 6. Germline values: CDR1 SQVTM, CDR2 ANQGSEA. In DNA, the CDR3 is TGCAGCGTTTTACAGGGGGCGAGGGAGCAGTACTTC. Its translation is CSVLQGAREQYF.

The CDR3 region has the DNA TGTGCCAGCAGCTTAGGACTAGCGGGTATCAATGAGCAGTTCTTC. Translating gives CASSLGLAGINEQFF. J is TRBJ2-1 and V is TRBV7-3; TRBD2 aligns across 11 bases. CDR1 is SGHTA, CDR2 FQGTGA, per germline. The CDR3 has 15 residues. V lost 2 bases to trimming and J lost 6 bases; unmatched junction nucleotides: 3.

The V and J genes are TRBV15 and TRBJ2-7, with 9 positions matching TRBD1. CDR3 size: 17 residues. Germline trimming cut 3 bases from V and 2 bases from J; bases unmatched to any gene: 11. The germline V gene encodes CDR1 LNHNV and CDR2 YYDKDF (reference sequence). Written as DNA, the CDR3 is TGTGCCACCAGCAGGTTTGGAACGGGACAGGGAACCTACGAGCAGTACTTC. Its protein product is CATSRFGTGQGTYEQYF.

The rearrangement uses TRBV6-2 or TRBV6-3 and TRBJ2-2; 8 positions agree with TRBD1. The CDR3 covers 14 residues. J gave up 4 bases and V 6 bases, and 4 bases lay outside the gene matches. The germline V gene encodes CDR1 MNHEY and CDR2 SVGEGT. The CDR3 spells CASSNTGGTGELFF. The CDR3 DNA is TGTGCCAGCAGCAATACAGGGGGCACCGGGGAGCTGTTTTTT.

This rearrangement joins TRBV15 to TRBJ2-5; D may be TRBD2 (5 bases). Trimming took 3 bases from V and 4 from J, leaving 6 bases between them. The germline V gene has CDR1 LNHNV and CDR2 YYDKDF (reference sequence). This CDR3 has 12 residues. CDR3 sequence (DNA): TGTGCCACCAGCAGGCTAGCAGAGACCCAGTACTTC. Its protein product is CATSRLAETQYF.